This entry is about one TCR beta chain. The data were obtained in a study of blood T cell repertoires in COVID-19. Turning to the study itself: Both acute and convalescent COVID-19 samples were obtained from the United States, Italy and Spain.

TCRdb's copy holds only in-frame clones and misses some; the assay was immunoSEQ multiplex PCR. Of some 430,000 clones in the sample, around 91% were seen once. CDR1 ENHRY and CDR2 SYGVKD come from the germline V gene. The V end was cut by 8 bases, the J end by 1 base, with 8 bases between. This CDR3 is built from 12 residues. Recruits, aged about 18 to 89 years, lived in approximately 26 US areas. Grouping used clinical history reported by participants in a survey and questionnaire. Cohort 3 donors were reported recovered after two negative PCRs, clearance, or symptom resolution. The source material was PBMCs or T cells enriched from blood (not recorded which). The chain links TRBV10-3 to TRBJ1-1; D possibly corresponds to TRBD1 (5 bases). The source is a young man who had recovered from COVID-19. The CDR3: CAIRQSNTEAFF. The CDR3 nucleotides are TGTGCCATCCGACAGTCGAACACTGAAGCTTTCTTT.